This T cell receptor beta chain originates from a study of shared clonotypes between healthy human individuals. Clones were sequenced by immunoSEQ multiplex PCR, and TCRdb holds only the in-frame ones, with some missing. The data show approximately 400,000 clones, with 96% seen just once and approximately 0.32% held by the top ten. The material sequenced was memory CD8+ T cells sorted from blood. The subset here: CD45RO+ cells pooled with CCR7-negative TemRA cells. This receptor was obtained from a man aged 30 to 39 in good health.

CDR3 region: CASSLSRGPGANVLTF. The CDR3 DNA reads TGTGCCAGCAGCTTAAGTAGGGGACCTGGGGCCAACGTCCTGACTTTC. The rearrangement links TRBV7-3 to TRBJ2-6; D might be TRBD1 or TRBD2, each matching 5 bases. Germline V lookup: CDR1 SGHTA, CDR2 FQGTGA. The V end was cut by 1 base, the J end by 2 bases, with 9 bases between. CDR3 length equals 16 residues.